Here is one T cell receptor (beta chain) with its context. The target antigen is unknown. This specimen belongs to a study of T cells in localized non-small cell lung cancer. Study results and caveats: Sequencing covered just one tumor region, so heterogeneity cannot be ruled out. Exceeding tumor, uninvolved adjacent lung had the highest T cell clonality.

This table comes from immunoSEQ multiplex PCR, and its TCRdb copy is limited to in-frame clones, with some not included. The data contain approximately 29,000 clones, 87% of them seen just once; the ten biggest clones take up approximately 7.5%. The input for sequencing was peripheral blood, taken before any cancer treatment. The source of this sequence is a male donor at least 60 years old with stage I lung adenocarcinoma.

The CDR3 protein is CASSYLSVAEQYF. As DNA, the CDR3 is TGTGCCAGCAGTTACTTGTCGGTCGCCGAGCAGTACTTC. J is TRBJ2-7 and V is TRBV6-5; no clear D. Germline values: CDR1 MNHEY, CDR2 SVGAGI. This CDR3 contains 13 residues. The germline V and J ends were trimmed by 1 base and 6 bases, with 10 bases remaining between them.